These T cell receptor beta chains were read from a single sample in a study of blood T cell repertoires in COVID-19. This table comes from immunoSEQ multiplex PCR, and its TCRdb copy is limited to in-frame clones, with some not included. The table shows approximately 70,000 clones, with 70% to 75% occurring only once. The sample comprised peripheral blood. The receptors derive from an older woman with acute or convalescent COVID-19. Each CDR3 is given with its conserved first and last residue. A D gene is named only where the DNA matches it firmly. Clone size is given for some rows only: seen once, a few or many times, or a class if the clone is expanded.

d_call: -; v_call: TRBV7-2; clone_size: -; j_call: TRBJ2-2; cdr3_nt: TGTGCCAGCAGACTAGCGAACACCGGGGAGCTGTTTTTT; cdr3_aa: CASRLANTGELFF
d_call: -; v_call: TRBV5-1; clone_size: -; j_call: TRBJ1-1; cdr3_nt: TGCGCCAGCAGCTCCGAGGGCCGTATGGCTGAAGCTTTCTTT; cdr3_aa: CASSSEGRMAEAFF
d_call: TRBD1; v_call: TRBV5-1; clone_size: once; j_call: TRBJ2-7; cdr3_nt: TGCGCCAGCAGCACGGGGACAGCCTCCTACGAGCAGTACTTC; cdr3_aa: CASSTGTASYEQYF
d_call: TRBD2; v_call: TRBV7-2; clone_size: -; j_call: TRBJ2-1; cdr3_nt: TGTGCCAGCAGCTTACGTAGCGGGAGGGCCTTACAGTTCTTC; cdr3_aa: CASSLRSGRALQFF
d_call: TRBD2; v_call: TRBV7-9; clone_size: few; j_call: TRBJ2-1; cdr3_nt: TGTGCCAGCAGCTCGGGACTAAACAATGAGCAGTTCTTC; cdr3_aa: CASSSGLNNEQFF
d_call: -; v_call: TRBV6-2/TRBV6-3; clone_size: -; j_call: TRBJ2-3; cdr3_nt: TGTGCCAGCAGTTACTCGATCAGTGGCGGTGTGAAGAATACGCAGTATTTT; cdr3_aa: CASSYSISGGVKNTQYF
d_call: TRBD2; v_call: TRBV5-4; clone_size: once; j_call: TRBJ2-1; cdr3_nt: TGTGCCAGCAGCCTGGCGGGGGGCAATGAGCAGTTCTTC; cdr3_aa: CASSLAGGNEQFF
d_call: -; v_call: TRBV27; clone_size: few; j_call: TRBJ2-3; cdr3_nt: TGTGCCAGCGGCAGAAGCACAGATACGCAGTATTTT; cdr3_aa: CASGRSTDTQYF
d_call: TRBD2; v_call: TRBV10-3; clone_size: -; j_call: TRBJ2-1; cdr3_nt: TGTGCCATCAGTGAGTACGGCGGGGGGGCCTGGGAGCAGTTCTTC; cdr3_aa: CAISEYGGGAWEQFF
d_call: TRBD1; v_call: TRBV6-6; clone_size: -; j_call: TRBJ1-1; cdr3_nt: TGTGCCAGTCTGACAGGGGCGGAAGCTTTCTTT; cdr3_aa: CASLTGAEAFF
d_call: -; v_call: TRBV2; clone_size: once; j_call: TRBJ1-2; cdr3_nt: TGTGCCAGCAGAGGGGCGGAATACTATGGCTACACCTTC; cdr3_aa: CASRGAEYYGYTF
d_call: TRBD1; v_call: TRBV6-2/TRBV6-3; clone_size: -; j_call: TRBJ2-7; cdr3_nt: TGTGCCAGCAGGTACCGGGACAGGGGACCCTACGAGCAGTACTTC; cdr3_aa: CASRYRDRGPYEQYF
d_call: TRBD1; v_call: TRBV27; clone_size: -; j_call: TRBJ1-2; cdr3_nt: TGTGCCAGCAGCCTCCGGGACAGCAGACCTATTAACTATGGCTACACCTTC; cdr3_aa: CASSLRDSRPINYGYTF
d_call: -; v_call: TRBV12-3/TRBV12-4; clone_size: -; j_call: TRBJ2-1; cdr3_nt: TGTGCCAGCAGTTTCTCTCGGGGGAAGCAGTTCTTC; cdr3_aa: CASSFSRGKQFF
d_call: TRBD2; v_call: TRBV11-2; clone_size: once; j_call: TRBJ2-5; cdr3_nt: TGTGCCAGCAGCGCGGGACTAGTGGAGACCCAGTACTTC; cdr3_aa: CASSAGLVETQYF
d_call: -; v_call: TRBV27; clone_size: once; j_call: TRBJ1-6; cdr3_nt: TGTGCCAGCAGTTTCAGGCCGGGGAGGGATTCACCCCTCCACTTT; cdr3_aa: CASSFRPGRDSPLHF
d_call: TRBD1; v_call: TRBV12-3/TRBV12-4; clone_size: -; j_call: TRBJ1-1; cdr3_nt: TGTGCCAGCCGAAGGGGACAGGACACGGCTTTCTTT; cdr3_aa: CASRRGQDTAFF
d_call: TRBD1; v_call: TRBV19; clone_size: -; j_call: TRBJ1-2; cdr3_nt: TGTGCCAGTAGTATTGAGAGGGGGCAGAGTGGCTACACCTTC; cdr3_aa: CASSIERGQSGYTF
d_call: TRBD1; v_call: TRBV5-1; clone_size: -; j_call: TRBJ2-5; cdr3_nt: TGCGCCAGCAGCACAGGGGGCGAAAAGACCCAGTACTTC; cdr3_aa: CASSTGGEKTQYF
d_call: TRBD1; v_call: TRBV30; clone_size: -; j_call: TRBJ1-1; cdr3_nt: TGTGCCTGGAGTGTACTGGGACAGGGGAGTCGGAACACTGAAGCTTTCTTT; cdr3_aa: CAWSVLGQGSRNTEAFF
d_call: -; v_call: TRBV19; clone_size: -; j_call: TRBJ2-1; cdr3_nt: TGTGCCAGTAGTGCCAGCGCTTACAATGAGCAGTTCTTC; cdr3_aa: CASSASAYNEQFF
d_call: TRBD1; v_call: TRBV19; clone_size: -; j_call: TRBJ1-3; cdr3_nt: TGTGCCAGTTCTCGGACAGGGGACCTTGGAAACACCATATATTTT; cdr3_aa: CASSRTGDLGNTIYF
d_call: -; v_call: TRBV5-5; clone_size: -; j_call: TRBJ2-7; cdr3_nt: TGTGCCAGCAGCTCGAGCTCCTACGAGCAGTACTTC; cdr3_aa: CASSSSSYEQYF
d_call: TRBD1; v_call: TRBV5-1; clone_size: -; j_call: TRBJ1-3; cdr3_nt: TGCGCCAGCAGCGGGGACAGCTTGAGCTCTGGAAACACCATATATTTT; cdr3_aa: CASSGDSLSSGNTIYF
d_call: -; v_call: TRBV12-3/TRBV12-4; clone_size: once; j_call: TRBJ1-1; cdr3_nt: TGTGCCAGCAGTTTGGTCCGGACTGAAGCTTTCTTT; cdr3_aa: CASSLVRTEAFF
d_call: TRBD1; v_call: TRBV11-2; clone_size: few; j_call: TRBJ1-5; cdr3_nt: TGTGCCAGCAGCACGACAGGGGGACAGCCCCAGCATTTT; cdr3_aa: CASSTTGGQPQHF
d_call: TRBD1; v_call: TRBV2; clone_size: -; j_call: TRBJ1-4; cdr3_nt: TGTGCCAGCAGTGAGGACAGGGGGCGTGAAAAACTGTTTTTT; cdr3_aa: CASSEDRGREKLFF
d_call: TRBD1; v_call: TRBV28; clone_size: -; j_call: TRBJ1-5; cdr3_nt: TGTGCCAGCAGTTTCCAGGGGGCTGGTAATCAGCCCCAGCATTTT; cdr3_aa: CASSFQGAGNQPQHF
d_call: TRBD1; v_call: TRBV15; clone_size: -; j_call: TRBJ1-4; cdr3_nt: TGTGCCACCAGCAGAGAATCGGACAGGGGGCGAACTAATGAAAAACTGTTTTTT; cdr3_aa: CATSRESDRGRTNEKLFF
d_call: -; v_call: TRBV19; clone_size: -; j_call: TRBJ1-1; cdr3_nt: TGTGCCAGTACCCCCGTGCGGGGGGCGAACACTGAAGCTTTCTTT; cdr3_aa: CASTPVRGANTEAFF
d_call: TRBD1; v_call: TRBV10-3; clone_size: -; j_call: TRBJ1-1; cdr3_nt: TGTGCCATCAGTGGGACAGGGTTGGCCACTGAAGCTTTCTTT; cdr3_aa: CAISGTGLATEAFF
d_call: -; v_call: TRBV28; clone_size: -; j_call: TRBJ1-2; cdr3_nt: TGTGCCAGCAGTTCCTTCGGCTACACCTTC; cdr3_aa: CASSSFGYTF
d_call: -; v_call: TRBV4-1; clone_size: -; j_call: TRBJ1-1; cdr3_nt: TGCGCCAGCAGCCCAGCCCAGGGTTCGGTTAAGGACACTGAAGCTTTCTTT; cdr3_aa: CASSPAQGSVKDTEAFF
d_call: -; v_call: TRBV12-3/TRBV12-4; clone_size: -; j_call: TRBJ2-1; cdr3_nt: TGTGCCAGCCGCTTGGGGGCGAATGAGCAGTTCTTC; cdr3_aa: CASRLGANEQFF
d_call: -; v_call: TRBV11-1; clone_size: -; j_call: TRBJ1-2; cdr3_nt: TGTGCCAGCAGCTTTACTGGGGCCCCTGGCTATGGCTACACCTTC; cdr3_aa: CASSFTGAPGYGYTF
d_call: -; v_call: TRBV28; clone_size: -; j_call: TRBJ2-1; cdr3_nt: TGTGCCAGCAGTGCAGGGACAATCGAGCAGTTCTTC; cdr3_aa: CASSAGTIEQFF
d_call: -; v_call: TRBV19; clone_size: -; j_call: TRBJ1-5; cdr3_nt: TGTGCCAGTAGTAAGACAATTAATCAGCCCCAGCATTTT; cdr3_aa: CASSKTINQPQHF
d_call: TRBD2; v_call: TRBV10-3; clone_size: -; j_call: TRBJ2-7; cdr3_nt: TGTGCCATCAGTATAGGGAGGGCCCGCACCTACGAGCAGTACTTC; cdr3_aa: CAISIGRARTYEQYF
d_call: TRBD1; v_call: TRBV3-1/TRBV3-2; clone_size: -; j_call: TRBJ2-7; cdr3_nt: TGTGCCAGCAGCCGGACAGGCGGCTACGAGCAGTACTTC; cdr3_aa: CASSRTGGYEQYF
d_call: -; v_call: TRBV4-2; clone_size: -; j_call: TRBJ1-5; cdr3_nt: TGTGCCAGCAGCCAAGATGGCCAGAGCAATCAGCCCCAGCATTTT; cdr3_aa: CASSQDGQSNQPQHF
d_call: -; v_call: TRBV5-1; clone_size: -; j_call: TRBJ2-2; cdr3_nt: TGCGCCAGCAGCTATGGAGGGACTTCTCAAATCACCGGGGAGCTGTTTTTT; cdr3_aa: CASSYGGTSQITGELFF
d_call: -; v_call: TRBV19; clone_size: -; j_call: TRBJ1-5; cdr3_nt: TGTGCCAGTCGCCCCAGGGGAAATAGTAATCAGCCCCAGCATTTT; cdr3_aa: CASRPRGNSNQPQHF
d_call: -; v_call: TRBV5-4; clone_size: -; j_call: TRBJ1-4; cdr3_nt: TGTGCCAGCAGCGAGGTAGGGGATGAAAAACTGTTTTTT; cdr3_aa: CASSEVGDEKLFF